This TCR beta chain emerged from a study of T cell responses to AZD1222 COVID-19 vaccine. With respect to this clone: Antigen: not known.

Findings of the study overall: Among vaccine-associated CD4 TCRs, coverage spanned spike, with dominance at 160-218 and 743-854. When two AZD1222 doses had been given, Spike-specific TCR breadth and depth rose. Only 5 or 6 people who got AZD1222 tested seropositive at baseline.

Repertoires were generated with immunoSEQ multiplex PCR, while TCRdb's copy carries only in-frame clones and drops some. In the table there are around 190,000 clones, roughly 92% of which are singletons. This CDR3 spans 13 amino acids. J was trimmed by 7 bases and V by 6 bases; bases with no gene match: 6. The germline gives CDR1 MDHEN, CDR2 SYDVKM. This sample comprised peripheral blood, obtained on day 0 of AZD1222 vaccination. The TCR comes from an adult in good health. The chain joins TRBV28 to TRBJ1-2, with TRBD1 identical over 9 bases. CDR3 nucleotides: TGTGCCAGCAGCCCCGGACAGGGGCCTGGCTACACCTTC. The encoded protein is CASSPGQGPGYTF.